This T cell receptor beta chain is drawn from a study of T cells in Graves' hyperthyroidism and ophthalmopathy. Authors of the study amplified TCR beta CDR3 regions from RNA transcripts. The TCR CDR3 first-round RT-PCR relied on the HTBI primer set. TCRdb redid the calling of the multiplex PCR reads with MiXCR, one entry per CDR3 protein. In the table there are roughly 500,000 distinct CDR3 sequences, roughly 25% of which are singletons. At least 3 on the Clinical Activity Score was recorded for ophthalmopathy patients, who also had NOSPECS grade at least 4 and duration under 3 months. Each diagnosis was grounded in clinical symptoms, serum thyroxine and TRAb, thyroid ultrasound, and orbital computed tomography. Looked up from germline, CDR1 is KGHDR and CDR2 is SFDVKD. The CDR3 sequence is 15 residues long. V dropped 0 bases and J dropped 0 bases, with 6 bases sitting between them. Of note for this clonotype: Its target is not known.

General study results and limits: Appearing also in blood were most of the thyroid clonotypes expanded above 0.001.

This chain links TRBV24-1 with TRBJ2-3; D is tentatively TRBD1 or TRBD2 (5 bases each). Sequencing used blood. The TCR comes from a woman in her twenties or thirties with Graves' ophthalmopathy. The CDR3 spells CATSDLRDSTDTQYF. DNA of the CDR3: TGTGCCACCAGTGATTTGCGGGACAGCACAGATACGCAGTATTTT.